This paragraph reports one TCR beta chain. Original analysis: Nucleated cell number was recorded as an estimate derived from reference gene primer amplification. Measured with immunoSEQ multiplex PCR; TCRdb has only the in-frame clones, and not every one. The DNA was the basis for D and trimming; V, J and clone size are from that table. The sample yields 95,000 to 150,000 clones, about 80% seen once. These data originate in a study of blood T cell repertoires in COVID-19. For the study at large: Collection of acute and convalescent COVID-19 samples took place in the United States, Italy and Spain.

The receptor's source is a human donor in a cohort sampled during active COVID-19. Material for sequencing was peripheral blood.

The CDR3 nucleotides are TGTGCCAGCAGTTACCGAGACTATGGCTACACCTTC. The encoded protein is CASSYRDYGYTF. The chain links TRBV6-5 to TRBJ1-2; D gene unclear. The CDR3 is made up of 12 amino acids. Per the germline V gene, CDR1 is MNHEY and CDR2 is SVGAGI. V lost 2 bases, J lost 3 bases, and 4 bases lay in between.